This TCR beta chain derives from a study of blood T cell repertoires in COVID-19. At the level of the study: From the United States, Italy and Spain came samples of acute and convalescent COVID-19.

The repertoire was sequenced with immunoSEQ multiplex PCR; TCRdb's copy has only in-frame clones and lacks some. The table lists about 270,000 clones, roughly 86% of them singletons. Germline-derived CDR1 and CDR2 are LNHDA and SQIVND (reference sequence). Trimming stripped 6 bases from V and 9 bases from J, with 12 bases between. The CDR3 covers 12 residues. The source is a woman aged 55 to 70 who had recovered from COVID-19. This sequence joins TRBV19 and TRBJ1-5; D might be TRBD1 (5 bases). The specimen sequenced was peripheral blood. Written as DNA, the CDR3 is TGTGCCAGTAGACCCCCGGGGGGGCCCCAGCATTTT. As protein: CASRPPGGPQHF.